What follows are 32 T cell receptor beta chains derived from one specimen sequenced in a study of blood T cell repertoires in COVID-19. TCRdb keeps only in-frame clones here, not all; method: immunoSEQ multiplex PCR. The sample shows fewer than 45,000 clones, 85% to 90% of them seen only once. Sequencing input: peripheral blood. Receptor source: a man aged 55 to 70 with active or convalescent COVID-19.

The chain couples TRBV2 to TRBJ2-5; TRBD2 matches 16 bases. CDR1 and CDR2 from the germline V gene are SNHLY and FYNNEI. J gave up 5 bases and V 2 bases, and 8 bases lay outside the gene matches. CDR3 length: 18 residues. CDR3 in DNA: TGTGCCAGCAGTGAACAGGGACTAGCGGGAGGGGGTAGGGAGACCCAGTACTTC. Amino acids: CASSEQGLAGGGRETQYF.

This clone was counted a single time. The chain has TRBV30 and TRBJ2-5; TRBD2 is a possible D gene (6 bases). Germline V gene lookup returns CDR1 GTSNPN and CDR2 SVGIG (reference sequence). The CDR3 runs to 13 residues. With 1 base removed from V and 7 bases from J, the gap between germline ends came to 13 bases. CDR3 sequence (DNA): TGTGCCTGGAGTGGGGCATTGGGGGGGACCCAGTACTTC. Amino acid sequence: CAWSGALGGTQYF.

The rearrangement uses TRBV28 and TRBJ1-5; tentatively, D is TRBD1 (6 bases). The CDR3 is made up of 15 amino acids. Trimming took off 6 bases at V and 5 bases at J, with 17 bases between the two ends. Germline values: CDR1 MDHEN, CDR2 SYDVKM. The CDR3 loop is CASSPQQGIYQPQHF. The CDR3, as DNA: TGTGCCAGCAGCCCTCAACAGGGTATATATCAGCCCCAGCATTTT.

The chain employs TRBV5-1 and TRBJ1-2; TRBD1 matches at 8 bases. The germline V gene encodes CDR1 SGHRS and CDR2 YFSETQ. The J segment lost 1 base and the V segment lost 4 bases, leaving 12 bases of the junction unmatched. The CDR3 has 17 residues. CDR3 nucleotides: TGCGCCAGCAGCCAACCGACAGGGGCCTCCCTTAACTATGGCTACACCTTC. This translates into CASSQPTGASLNYGYTF.

The CDR3 bases are TGTGCCAGCAGCCGGGGAGGACAGGGTACTCAGCCCCAGCATTTT. This translates into CASSRGGQGTQPQHF. The genes are TRBV5-6 and TRBJ1-5, with 8 bases identical to TRBD1. Germline V gives CDR1 SGHDT, CDR2 YYEEEE. This CDR3 is built from 15 residues. V gave up 4 bases and J gave up 6 bases; unmatched junction bases: 9. The full variable domain, completed using reference TRBV5-6 and TRBJ1-5, is DAGVTQSPTHLIKTRGQQVTLRCSPKSGHDTVSWYQQALGQGPQFIFQYYEEEERQRGNFPDRFSGHQFPNYSSELNVNALLLGDSALYLCASSRGGQGTQPQHFGDGTRLSIL.

The chain has TRBV7-2 and TRBJ2-2; 7 nucleotides line up with TRBD2. This CDR3 region has 17 residues. V lost 0 bases to trimming and J lost 1 base; unmatched junction nucleotides: 5. Germline CDR1 reads SGHTA; CDR2 reads FQGNSA. This chain's CDR3 is CASSLARASGNTGELFF. DNA of the CDR3: TGTGCCAGCAGCTTAGCGCGGGCTAGCGGGAACACCGGGGAGCTGTTTTTT.

The rearrangement joins TRBV6-5 to TRBJ2-1; 8 positions match TRBD2. V was clipped by 4 bases and J by 3 bases; unmatched bases: 5. Germline V gives CDR1 MNHEY, CDR2 SVGAGI. The CDR3 totals 15 residues. The CDR3 sequence is CASSFRSGGYNEQFF. The CDR3 DNA follows: TGTGCCAGCAGTTTTCGAAGCGGGGGCTACAATGAGCAGTTCTTC.

This sequence joins TRBV2 and TRBJ2-2; 14 bases fit TRBD2. The CDR3 has 18 residues. CDR1 is SNHLY and CDR2 is FYNNEI in the germline V gene. With 5 bases clipped from V and 4 bases from J, the junction kept 9 bases outside the gene matches. CDR3: CASSHGGTSGSGTGELFF. The CDR3 nucleotides read TGTGCCAGCAGTCACGGAGGGACTAGCGGGAGTGGCACCGGGGAGCTGTTTTTT.

The CDR3 bases are TGTGCCAGCAGCTTCGGGATGGGTCAGCCCCAGCATTTT. Its translation: CASSFGMGQPQHF. V gene TRBV11-2 combines with J gene TRBJ1-5; D call uncertain. V was pared by 3 bases and J by 6 bases, with 9 bases between. The CDR3 extends over 13 amino acids. Germline V gene data show CDR1 as SGHAT and CDR2 as FQNNGV.

A word on this clone: Germline and junction disagree at one end, which may indicate a read error. V is TRBV30 and J is TRBJ1-1; TRBD1 aligns across 7 bases. Germline CDR1 is GTSNPN and CDR2 is SVGIG (reference sequence). The CDR3 runs 13 residues. CDR3 coding DNA: TGTGCTTGGACAGGCTACAAGAACACTGAAGCTTTCTTT. This translates into CAWTGYKNTEAFF. The variable domain in full, with the rest retrieved from reference TRBV30 and TRBJ1-1, is SQTIHQWPATLVQPVGSPLSLECTVEGTSNPNLYWYRQAAGRGLQLLFYSVGIGQISSEVPQNLSASRPQDRQFILSSKKLLLSDSGFYLCAWTGYKNTEAFFGQGTRLTVV.

The J gene is TRBJ2-1, the V gene TRBV6-6; TRBD2 might be the D (5 bases). Germline CDR1 and CDR2: MNHNY and SVGAGI (reference sequence). This CDR3 is built from 15 residues. V lost 7 bases and J 2 bases, leaving 15 bases between the germline ends. CDR3 sequence: CASNIQAGAYNEQFF. As DNA, the CDR3 is TGTGCCAGCAATATACAAGCCGGGGCCTACAATGAGCAGTTCTTC.

This clone is a singleton in its sample. V and J are TRBV5-4 and TRBJ2-5; 7 positions agree with TRBD1. Germline V gives CDR1 SGHNT, CDR2 YYREEE (reference sequence). The trim removed 1 base at V and 5 bases at J, leaving 5 bases unmatched. The CDR3 runs 14 residues. As DNA, the CDR3 is TGTGCCAGCAGCTTGACAGGGGCGCGGGAGACCCAGTACTTC. Encoded protein: CASSLTGARETQYF.

The rearrangement links TRBV18 to TRBJ2-7; TRBD1 matches 8 bases. Germline V gene lookup returns CDR1 KGHSH and CDR2 LQKENI. This CDR3 spans 13 amino acids. The V gene end was trimmed by 6 bases and the J gene end by 5 bases; junction bases not matched to a gene: 6. CDR3 sequence reads: CASSPGQVNEQYF. The CDR3 bases are TGTGCCAGCTCTCCGGGACAGGTTAACGAGCAGTACTTC.

The V call is TRBV15, the J call TRBJ1-3; D is ambiguous. This CDR3 has 13 amino acids. Per the germline V gene, CDR1 is LNHNV and CDR2 is YYDKDF (reference sequence). V was cut by 3 bases and J by 4 bases, with 7 bases left in between. The CDR3 region has the DNA TGTGCCACCAGCAGCGGGTTAGGAAACACCATATATTTT. This gives the protein CATSSGLGNTIYF.

The J gene is TRBJ2-1, the V gene TRBV11-3; a possible D gene is TRBD2 (5 bases). Germline V gene data show CDR1 as SGHNT and CDR2 as YENEEA. V lost 1 base, J lost 7 bases, and 11 bases lay in between. The CDR3 totals 14 residues. CDR3: CASSLGGSRNEQFF. The CDR3 DNA reads TGTGCCAGCAGCTTAGGAGGGAGTAGAAATGAGCAGTTCTTC.

The rearrangement uses TRBV27 and TRBJ2-7; 10 bases match TRBD1. CDR1 is MNHEY and CDR2 is SMNVEV in the germline V gene (reference sequence). Trimming removed 4 bases from V and 6 bases from J; junction bases left unmatched: 3. The length of the CDR3 is 13 residues. The CDR3 loop is CASSWDRGGEQYF. The CDR3 DNA reads TGTGCCAGCAGTTGGGACAGGGGTGGCGAGCAGTACTTC.

The chain links TRBV3-1 (or the pseudogene TRBV3-2) to TRBJ1-3; D remains unclear. The CDR3 covers 13 residues. CDR1 LGHDT and CDR2 YNNKEL come from the germline V gene (reference sequence). Between the trimmed V and J ends, which lost 4 bases and 0 bases, there was a span of 4 bases. The chain's CDR3 is CASSRLSGNTIYF. Written as DNA, the CDR3 is TGTGCCAGCAGCCGTCTCTCTGGAAACACCATATATTTT.

The chain uses TRBV12-3 or TRBV12-4 and TRBJ1-6; D is perhaps TRBD1 (5 bases). This CDR3 spans 12 amino acids. Between the trimmed V and J ends, which lost 4 bases and 7 bases, there was a span of 5 bases. CDR3 residues: CASSYRNSPLHF. The CDR3 nucleotides read TGTGCCAGCAGTTACAGGAATTCACCCCTCCACTTT.

This sequence joins TRBV5-4 and TRBJ2-7; 10 bases are a match to TRBD2. The germline V gene has CDR1 SGHNT and CDR2 YYREEE (reference sequence). CDR3 length: 13 residues. V lost 4 bases and J lost 6; bases outside the gene matches: 4. The CDR3 loop reads CASSILAGVEQYF. CDR3 DNA sequence: TGTGCCAGCAGCATTCTAGCGGGAGTCGAGCAGTACTTC.

The gene calls are TRBV24-1 and TRBJ1-2; the D is unclear. From germline, CDR1 is KGHDR and CDR2 SFDVKD. Deletions cut 0 bases from V and 4 bases from J, with 5 bases between. This CDR3 contains 13 residues. The CDR3 DNA is TGTGCCACCAGTGATTTGGAGGGCTATGGCTACACCTTC. This codes for CATSDLEGYGYTF.

The gene calls are TRBV9 and TRBJ1-2; D ambiguous. CDR1 is SGDLS, CDR2 YYNGEE, per germline. V lost 6 bases, J lost 5 bases, and 17 bases lay in between. This CDR3 has 14 amino acids. The CDR3 region is CASTWAEHHYGYTF. The DNA of the CDR3 is TGTGCCAGCACGTGGGCAGAACACCATTATGGCTACACCTTC. Filled out from reference TRBV9 and TRBJ1-2, the complete variable domain reads DSGVTQTPKHLITATGQRVTLRCSPRSGDLSVYWYQQSLDQGLQFLIQYYNGEERAKGNILERFSAQQFPDLHSELNLSSLELGDSALYFCASTWAEHHYGYTFGSGTRLTVV.

V gene TRBV30 combines with J gene TRBJ2-2; 10 positions match TRBD2. Germline trimming cut 0 bases from V and 7 bases from J; bases unmatched to any gene: 14. CDR1 and CDR2 (germline): GTSNPN, SVGIG (reference sequence). The CDR3 is 18 residues long. The CDR3 DNA follows: TGTGCCTGGAGTGTATTCCCAGCGGGAGGGCCGTATAGCGGGGAGCTGTTTTTT. Its protein is CAWSVFPAGGPYSGELFF.

The chain uses TRBV2 and TRBJ2-3; TRBD1 matches at 12 bases. The germline V gene encodes CDR1 SNHLY and CDR2 FYNNEI. The CDR3 totals 15 residues. Trimming removed 5 bases from V and 4 bases from J; junction bases left unmatched: 4. CDR3 coding DNA: TGTGCCAGCAGTTGGGACAGGGGGCGCGCAGATACGCAGTATTTT. Protein sequence: CASSWDRGRADTQYF.

This clone was detected a few times. This chain uses TRBV11-3 with TRBJ2-7; 11 nucleotides line up with TRBD2. CDR1 and CDR2 (germline): SGHNT, YENEEA. The CDR3 is 17 amino acids. Unmatched junction bases numbered 10, after V lost 1 base and J lost 5 bases. CDR3 coding DNA: TGTGCCAGCAGCTTAGGAGGGACTAGCGGAGGCTCACACGAGCAGTACTTC. It translates to CASSLGGTSGGSHEQYF.

Regarding this clone: Other DNA sequences in the sample encode the same CDR3. The chain recombines TRBV5-1 with TRBJ2-7; D not resolved. Looked up from germline, CDR1 is SGHRS and CDR2 is YFSETQ. Trimming removed 2 bases at V and 3 bases at J, with 6 bases between. The CDR3 spans 12 residues. CDR3 region: CASSFDSYEQYF. The CDR3 DNA follows: TGCGCCAGCAGCTTCGATAGCTACGAGCAGTACTTC.

J is TRBJ2-1 and V is TRBV3-1 (or the pseudogene TRBV3-2); TRBD2 might be the D (6 bases). V was pared by 1 base and J by 3 bases, with 13 bases between. The length of the CDR3 is 16 residues. CDR1 is LGHDT, CDR2 YNNKEL, per germline (reference sequence). The CDR3 sequence: CASSQGGLRGYNEQFF. The CDR3 DNA reads TGTGCCAGCAGCCAAGGGGGCCTGCGGGGCTACAATGAGCAGTTCTTC.

The J gene is TRBJ2-3, the V gene TRBV6-2 or TRBV6-3; TRBD2 is a possible D gene (6 bases). Looked up from germline, CDR1 is MNHEY and CDR2 is SVGEGT. V dropped 2 bases and J dropped 3 bases, with 24 bases sitting between them. This CDR3 has 19 residues. CDR3: CASSYETGRRGERTDTQYF. The DNA for the CDR3 is TGTGCCAGCAGTTACGAGACGGGGCGCCGCGGGGAGAGGACAGATACGCAGTATTTT.

The CDR3 spells CASSPYNREETQYF. CDR3 DNA: TGTGCCAGCAGTCCATATAACAGGGAAGAGACCCAGTACTTC. This sequence joins TRBV28 and TRBJ2-5; D is perhaps TRBD1 (6 bases). The CDR3 contains 14 residues. Germline V gene lookup returns CDR1 MDHEN and CDR2 SYDVKM. Trimming removed 5 bases from V and 3 bases from J, with 13 bases in between.

The gene calls are TRBV10-3 and TRBJ2-7; D may be TRBD2 (6 bases). Trimming removed 6 bases at V and 3 bases at J, with 15 bases between. The CDR3 spans 14 residues. CDR1 ENHRY and CDR2 SYGVKD come from the germline V gene. CDR3 region: CAIRKPGLGYEQYF. CDR3 DNA: TGTGCCATCAGGAAACCGGGACTGGGCTACGAGCAGTACTTC.

V is TRBV29-1 and J is TRBJ1-2; 9 bases are shared with TRBD1. Trimming cost V 7 bases and J 1 base; bases outside gene matches: 7. Germline V gives CDR1 SQVTM, CDR2 ANQGSEA. The CDR3 loop spans 14 amino acids. CDR3 DNA sequence: TGCAGCGCAACGACAGGGGGAGGTAACTATGGCTACACCTTC. As protein: CSATTGGGNYGYTF.

Here the CDR3 reads CASSPLSGDGSGANVLTF. CDR3 coding DNA: TGTGCCAGCTCACCACTTTCAGGGGACGGCTCTGGGGCCAACGTCCTGACTTTC. The chain couples TRBV18 to TRBJ2-6, with D perhaps matching TRBD1 (6 bases). This CDR3 has 18 amino acids. V was clipped by 1 base and J by 0 bases, with 13 bases between them. Germline V gene lookup returns CDR1 KGHSH and CDR2 LQKENI.

The rearrangement uses TRBV6-2 or TRBV6-3 and TRBJ2-1; tentative D call: TRBD1 (6 bases). Trimming left V 4 bases short and J 6 bases short, with 10 bases between. CDR3 length: 13 amino acids. From germline, CDR1 is MNHEY and CDR2 SVGEGT. Here the CDR3 DNA reads TGTGCCAGCAGTTCACAGGGTTCCAATGAGCAGTTCTTC. Its translation is CASSSQGSNEQFF.